A selection of T cell receptor beta chains follows, all from one sample in a study of cytomegalovirus exposure and HLA in healthy donors. Using immunoSEQ multiplex PCR, the repertoire was profiled, and TCRdb retains in-frame clones only, with some absent. Altogether about 73,000 clones are present, about 87% being singletons, with the ten largest covering less than 5%. Material for sequencing was PBMCs. These receptors were collected from a woman under 30 in good health and CMV-seropositive. Both conserved end residues are part of each CDR3. A D gene is named only where the DNA matches it firmly. The size entry is marked missing in some rows and otherwise reads once, few, many or a size class.

TRBD2	TRBV27	-	TRBJ2-1	CASSLLAGGLNEQFF	TGTGCCAGCAGTTTATTAGCGGGAGGGTTAAATGAGCAGTTCTTC
-	TRBV7-2	-	TRBJ1-3	CASSLAGRMGDTIYF	TGTGCCAGCAGCTTAGCTGGCAGGATGGGAGACACCATATATTTT
-	TRBV7-9	-	TRBJ1-5	CASSSTGSNQPQHF	TGTGCCAGCAGCTCTACAGGTAGCAATCAGCCCCAGCATTTT
TRBD2	TRBV28	-	TRBJ2-3	CASRSHASGSVDTQYF	TGTGCCAGCAGGTCCCACGCTAGCGGGAGTGTTGATACGCAGTATTTT
TRBD2	TRBV9	-	TRBJ2-7	CASSVLASGDRGEQYF	TGTGCCAGCAGCGTACTGGCAAGCGGGGACCGGGGCGAGCAGTACTTC
-	TRBV5-5	few	TRBJ1-5	CASSQSAGLSQPQHF	TGTGCCAGCAGCCAGAGCGCAGGGCTGAGTCAGCCCCAGCATTTT
TRBD2	TRBV6-1	-	TRBJ2-3	CASSELAGGPDTQYF	TGTGCCAGCAGTGAACTAGCGGGGGGGCCAGATACGCAGTATTTT
-	TRBV7-8	once	TRBJ2-1	CASSSGWYNEQFF	TGTGCCAGCAGTAGCGGTTGGTACAATGAGCAGTTCTTC
TRBD1	TRBV2	-	TRBJ1-4	CAGTGGGEKLFF	TGTGCCGGGACAGGGGGTGGTGAAAAACTGTTTTTT
TRBD1	TRBV11-1	-	TRBJ2-7	CASSLVTGDYEQYF	TGTGCCAGCAGCTTGGTGACAGGGGATTACGAGCAGTACTTC
TRBD2	TRBV19	once	TRBJ2-1	CASSIDRGGGPNNEQFF	TGTGCCAGTAGTATAGATAGGGGCGGGGGGCCCAACAATGAGCAGTTCTTC
TRBD1	TRBV5-4	-	TRBJ1-2	CASSMRQGTFYGYTF	TGTGCCAGCAGCATGCGACAGGGGACCTTCTATGGCTACACCTTC
TRBD1	TRBV27	-	TRBJ2-7	CASGWTGWNEQYF	TGTGCCAGCGGGTGGACAGGGTGGAACGAGCAGTACTTC
TRBD1	TRBV15	-	TRBJ1-4	CATSRDRGLNEKLFF	TGTGCCACCAGCAGAGACAGGGGGCTTAATGAAAAACTGTTTTTT
TRBD2	TRBV6-4	few	TRBJ2-3	CASSDSPPAGGMASTDTQYF	TGTGCCAGCAGTGACTCCCCCCCAGCGGGGGGGATGGCGAGCACAGATACGCAGTATTTT
-	TRBV7-2	once	TRBJ1-3	CASSLVGGSGNTIYF	TGTGCCAGCAGCTTAGTAGGGGGATCTGGAAACACCATATATTTT
-	TRBV27	once	TRBJ1-5	CASRGVGQPQHF	TGTGCCAGCAGAGGGGTTGGTCAGCCCCAGCATTTT
-	TRBV7-2	-	TRBJ2-1	CASSLTGTSHNEQFF	TGTGCCAGCAGCTTAACCGGGACTTCGCACAATGAGCAGTTCTTC
TRBD2	TRBV15	once	TRBJ2-5	CATSPGGLAGDLETQYF	TGTGCCACCAGCCCCGGCGGACTAGCGGGGGATCTGGAGACCCAGTACTTC
TRBD2	TRBV2	once	TRBJ2-3	CASTSGTSGRNTQYF	TGTGCCAGCACCTCCGGGACTAGCGGGAGGAATACGCAGTATTTT
-	TRBV6-5	-	TRBJ2-1	CASRAQTGGNEQFF	TGTGCCAGCAGAGCCCAGACAGGAGGTAATGAGCAGTTCTTC
TRBD2	TRBV6-4	-	TRBJ2-1	CASSRLAGGSGDEQFF	TGTGCCAGCAGCCGACTAGCGGGGGGTTCTGGGGATGAGCAGTTCTTC
-	TRBV21-1	-	TRBJ1-4	CASSGGQGEEEKLFF	TGTGCCAGCAGCGGGGGACAGGGAGAAGAAGAAAAACTGTTTTTT
-	TRBV7-9	-	TRBJ1-2	CASSLFGDGYTF	TGTGCCAGCAGCTTATTCGGGGATGGCTACACCTTC
-	TRBV5-1	-	TRBJ2-7	CASSLAPGRAPYEQYF	TGCGCCAGCAGCTTGGCCCCCGGCAGGGCCCCCTACGAGCAGTACTTC
-	TRBV18	-	TRBJ2-1	CASSPLTSTFYNEQFF	TGTGCCAGCTCACCGTTGACTTCGACCTTCTACAATGAGCAGTTCTTC
-	TRBV5-1	-	TRBJ1-5	CASSLGPAREEQPQHF	TGCGCCAGCAGCTTGGGGCCCGCCAGGGAAGAGCAGCCCCAGCATTTT
TRBD2	TRBV5-8	-	TRBJ2-7	CASSLLGGTSGEEQYF	TGTGCCAGCAGCTTGCTCGGGGGGACTAGCGGGGAAGAGCAGTACTTC
TRBD1	TRBV2	-	TRBJ1-3	CASNRDREYSGNTIYF	TGTGCCAGCAACCGGGACAGGGAATACTCTGGAAACACCATATATTTT
-	TRBV5-5	once	TRBJ2-2	CASSYEGVWTGELFF	TGTGCCAGCAGCTACGAGGGAGTCTGGACCGGGGAGCTGTTTTTT
TRBD2	TRBV5-1	-	TRBJ2-2	CASSPRTSGGSTGELFF	TGCGCCAGCAGCCCCCGGACTAGCGGGGGTAGCACCGGGGAGCTGTTTTTT
TRBD1	TRBV28	-	TRBJ1-4	CASSFGTGTVKLFF	TGTGCCAGCAGTTTTGGGACAGGGACAGTAAAACTGTTTTTT
-	TRBV4-2	-	TRBJ1-1	CASSQEVGGLNTEAFF	TGTGCCAGCAGCCAAGAGGTCGGAGGCTTGAACACTGAAGCTTTCTTT
-	TRBV4-1	-	TRBJ2-2	CASSRTGPGELFF	TGCGCCAGCAGCCGAACAGGGCCCGGGGAGCTGTTTTTT
TRBD1	TRBV4-2	-	TRBJ2-7	CASSQGRQGSSPYEQYF	TGTGCCAGCAGCCAAGGGAGACAGGGGTCCTCTCCCTACGAGCAGTACTTC
TRBD1	TRBV5-6	-	TRBJ1-2	CASSWGQGPGGYTF	TGTGCCAGCAGCTGGGGACAGGGACCGGGTGGCTACACCTTC
TRBD1	TRBV5-1	-	TRBJ2-7	CASSSTGVSYEQYF	TGCGCCAGCAGCTCAACAGGGGTCTCCTACGAGCAGTACTTC
TRBD1	TRBV6-5	-	TRBJ2-7	CASSYSTGGYEQYF	TGTGCCAGCAGTTACTCGACAGGGGGCTACGAGCAGTACTTC
TRBD1	TRBV9	once	TRBJ2-1	CASSEAGGYNEQFF	TGTGCCAGCAGCGAAGCAGGGGGATACAATGAGCAGTTCTTC
-	TRBV19	few	TRBJ2-2	CASSGRNTGELFF	TGTGCCAGTAGTGGCAGAAACACCGGGGAGCTGTTTTTT
-	TRBV7-2	-	TRBJ2-1	CASSSRDLYNEQFF	TGTGCCAGCAGCTCACGGGACTTATACAATGAGCAGTTCTTC
-	TRBV7-2	-	TRBJ2-3	CASRWSGERTDTQYF	TGTGCCAGCAGGTGGTCGGGAGAACGCACAGATACGCAGTATTTT
-	TRBV7-9	-	TRBJ2-1	CASSLANTGFYNEQFF	TGTGCCAGCAGCTTGGCAAATACAGGGTTCTACAATGAGCAGTTCTTC